This TCR beta chain was observed in a study of T-cell reconstitution after alpha-beta-depleted transplantation in children. Findings of the study overall: Expanded graft clones numbering several hundred reportedly gave rise to alpha-beta T cells about two months after transplant. Surviving recipient T cells and thymic progenitors produced the high day-60 TCRbeta diversity seen in some patients. One year post-transplant, T-cell counts and diversity were largely derived from T cells produced anew.

In its sample, this clonotype was seen a few times. Its antigen is currently unknown. Library preparation (for TCRbeta) was performed with unique molecular identifiers. TCRdb reprocessed the PCR reads with MiXCR, giving one entry per CDR3 protein. The sample has about 980,000 distinct CDR3 sequences; about 31% are singletons. Trimming removed 2 bases from V and 11 bases from J, with 12 bases in between. The CDR3 is made up of 12 amino acids. CDR1 and CDR2 (germline): SNHLY, FYNNEI. V is TRBV2 and J is TRBJ1-1; weak D call: TRBD1 (5 bases). Sequencing was performed on PBMCs, mostly from graft donor cells, taken 360 days after TCRalphabeta/CD19-depleted stem cell transplant. This clonotype was sampled from a boy in the first two years of life who had a stem cell transplant for SCID, so the T cells may come from the graft donor. CDR3 in DNA: TGTGCCAGCAGTGAACAGGGCTTTGAGGCTTTCTTT. Its protein is CASSEQGFEAFF.